This T cell receptor beta chain was documented in a study of CD8+CD57+ T cells in acquired aplastic anemia. Study in general: Mean yield of DNA from sorted CD4+ and CD8+ cells was 2.5 to 4 ug. Notes on the study in general: Patients and healthy controls showed no significant CD8+ Simpson's diversity difference.

Previously, flow cytometry had revealed CD8+CD57+ cell expansion in the patients chosen for sequencing. Every patient had severe acquired aplastic anemia. The blood sampling took place in patients who had so far received no therapy. This clonotype was seen at least ten times. The target antigen is unknown. Germline lookup yields CDR1 SGHVT and CDR2 SQSDAQ. V dropped 2 bases and J dropped 4 bases, with 17 bases sitting between them. The CDR3 totals 16 residues. Genomic DNA constituted the template upon which TCR beta VDJ and CDR3 profiling was performed. TCRdb analysed the reads with MiXCR anew, one entry per CDR3 protein. This sample has fewer than 250,000 distinct CDR3 sequences, with more than 40% found just once.

The chain is built from TRBV7-4 and TRBJ1-2, with unresolved D. The TCR originated in a human donor with aplastic anemia. The sample was sorted CD4+, CD8+, or CD8+CD57+ T cells (not recorded which) from PBMCs. The CDR3 nucleotides are TGTGCCAGCAGCTTATCGGCAGAACCCTGGGGCTATGGCTACACCTTC. Translated, it gives CASSLSAEPWGYGYTF. Filled out from reference TRBV7-4 and TRBJ1-2, the complete variable domain reads GAGVSQSPRYKVAKRGRDVALRCDSISGHVTLYWYRQTLGQGSEVLTYSQSDAQRDKSGRPSGRFSAERPERSVSTLKIQRTEQGDSAVYLCASSLSAEPWGYGYTFGSGTRLTVV.